The T cell receptor beta chain described here comes from a study of CD8+CD57+ T cells in acquired aplastic anemia. Study context: DNA from sorted CD4+ and CD8+ cells averaged around 3.2 ug.

Both TCR beta VDJ combination and CDR3 sequence profiling were carried out. Genomic DNA was the template for this profiling. MiXCR was run by TCRdb on the reads, yielding one entry per CDR3 protein. Of hundreds of thousands of distinct CDR3 sequences in the sample, 65% to 80% were seen once. The CDR3 is 12 residues long. The ends were cut back, 5 bases at V and 8 bases at J, with 10 bases in the middle. A remark on this clonotype: Antigen specificity is unknown.

Study results and limitations: Patients and controls turned out to have 25 to 30 CD8+ CDR3 sequences in common. Between patients and controls, CD8+ Simpson's diversity did not vary significantly.

The sequenced material came from sorted CD4+, CD8+, or CD8+CD57+ T cells (not recorded which) from PBMCs. This chain links TRBV12-3 or TRBV12-4 with TRBJ2-1; D ambiguous. The receptor was derived from a human donor in good health, serving as a control. The CDR3 region is CASSDQFDEQFF. In nucleotides, the CDR3 is TGTGCCAGCAGTGACCAGTTCGATGAGCAGTTCTTC.